The rows below give T cell receptor beta chains drawn from one sample of a study of T cell responses to AZD1222 COVID-19 vaccine. Clones were sequenced by immunoSEQ multiplex PCR, and TCRdb holds only the in-frame ones, with some missing. The sample yields some 130,000 clones, approximately 84% seen once. Sequenced here: peripheral blood, sampled on day 0 of AZD1222 vaccination. Every receptor here comes from an adult in good health. Each CDR3 is given with its conserved first and last residue. D genes are given only for firm matches. For some rows the clone size is stated as once, few or many, or as a class when expanded; others skip it.

abundance: .; j_gene: TRBJ1-1; v_gene: TRBV10-3; d_gene: .; CDR3aa: CAISDAGTTEGTEAFF; CDR3nt: TGTGCCATCAGTGACGCCGGGACGACCGAGGGCACTGAAGCTTTCTTT
abundance: few; j_gene: TRBJ2-7; v_gene: TRBV27; d_gene: .; CDR3aa: CASSFQGQVVYEQYF; CDR3nt: TGTGCCAGCAGTTTCCAGGGTCAGGTCGTATACGAGCAGTACTTC
abundance: .; j_gene: TRBJ2-4; v_gene: TRBV25-1; d_gene: .; CDR3aa: CASSGPPLGEPKNIQYF; CDR3nt: TGTGCCAGCAGTGGCCCCCCCCTGGGGGAACCCAAAAACATTCAGTACTTC
abundance: few; j_gene: TRBJ2-4; v_gene: TRBV14; d_gene: .; CDR3aa: CASNRRNIQYF; CDR3nt: TGTGCCAGCAACCGGCGGAACATTCAGTACTTC
abundance: .; j_gene: TRBJ2-1; v_gene: TRBV5-1; d_gene: TRBD2; CDR3aa: CASRSAGGGASSYNEQFF; CDR3nt: TGCGCCAGCAGATCAGCGGGCGGGGGGGCTTCCTCCTACAATGAGCAGTTCTTC
abundance: .; j_gene: TRBJ2-7; v_gene: TRBV9; d_gene: .; CDR3aa: CASSVGAAAYEQYF; CDR3nt: TGTGCCAGCAGCGTAGGGGCAGCAGCCTACGAGCAGTACTTC
abundance: .; j_gene: TRBJ2-1; v_gene: TRBV19; d_gene: .; CDR3aa: CASSRGAIYNEQFF; CDR3nt: TGTGCCAGTAGTCGCGGGGCTATCTACAATGAGCAGTTCTTC
abundance: .; j_gene: TRBJ1-1; v_gene: TRBV3-1/TRBV3-2; d_gene: .; CDR3aa: CASNQWGGEAFF; CDR3nt: TGTGCCAGCAATCAATGGGGAGGGGAAGCTTTCTTT
abundance: few; j_gene: TRBJ2-3; v_gene: TRBV2; d_gene: .; CDR3aa: CASRDRSTDTQYF; CDR3nt: TGTGCCAGCAGAGACAGAAGCACAGATACGCAGTATTTT
abundance: .; j_gene: TRBJ2-7; v_gene: TRBV5-6; d_gene: .; CDR3aa: CASSHTDGYEQYF; CDR3nt: TGTGCCAGCAGCCACACTGATGGATACGAGCAGTACTTC
abundance: .; j_gene: TRBJ2-7; v_gene: TRBV4-3; d_gene: TRBD2; CDR3aa: CASSPRAGGRNEQYF; CDR3nt: TGCGCCAGCAGCCCGCGAGCGGGGGGGCGTAACGAGCAGTACTTC
abundance: .; j_gene: TRBJ1-1; v_gene: TRBV9; d_gene: .; CDR3aa: CASSVTVRGDLTEAFF; CDR3nt: TGTGCCAGCAGCGTAACAGTCCGGGGAGACCTAACTGAAGCTTTCTTT
abundance: .; j_gene: TRBJ2-2; v_gene: TRBV7-9; d_gene: .; CDR3aa: CASRALRENTGELFF; CDR3nt: TGTGCCAGCCGGGCACTCAGAGAAAATACCGGGGAGCTGTTTTTT
abundance: .; j_gene: TRBJ2-5; v_gene: TRBV27; d_gene: TRBD2; CDR3aa: CASSPDPPWTSGGVMAETQYF; CDR3nt: TGTGCCAGCAGTCCCGACCCTCCTTGGACTAGCGGGGGTGTCATGGCGGAGACCCAGTACTTC
abundance: .; j_gene: TRBJ2-7; v_gene: TRBV12-5; d_gene: TRBD2; CDR3aa: CASGLAGGYEQYF; CDR3nt: TGTGCTAGTGGTTTGGCGGGGGGCTACGAGCAGTACTTC
abundance: .; j_gene: TRBJ2-1; v_gene: TRBV7-3; d_gene: TRBD1; CDR3aa: CASSFRQGNEQFF; CDR3nt: TGTGCCAGCAGCTTTAGACAGGGCAATGAGCAGTTCTTC
abundance: .; j_gene: TRBJ1-2; v_gene: TRBV19; d_gene: .; CDR3aa: CASSILGGYTF; CDR3nt: TGTGCCAGTAGTATTCTGGGTGGCTACACCTTC
abundance: once; j_gene: TRBJ1-5; v_gene: TRBV6-2/TRBV6-3; d_gene: .; CDR3aa: CASSDRGSNQPQHF; CDR3nt: TGTGCCAGCAGCGACCGGGGTAGCAATCAGCCCCAGCATTTT
abundance: .; j_gene: TRBJ2-2; v_gene: TRBV5-1; d_gene: .; CDR3aa: CASSLASGTGELFF; CDR3nt: TGCGCCAGCAGCTTGGCCTCGGGCACCGGGGAGCTGTTTTTT
abundance: .; j_gene: TRBJ2-7; v_gene: TRBV10-3; d_gene: .; CDR3aa: CAISEADGYEQYF; CDR3nt: TGTGCCATCAGTGAAGCCGACGGATACGAGCAGTACTTC
abundance: once; j_gene: TRBJ1-3; v_gene: TRBV5-4; d_gene: TRBD1; CDR3aa: CASSSRQGYSGNTIYF; CDR3nt: TGTGCCAGCAGCTCACGACAGGGCTACTCTGGAAACACCATATATTTT
abundance: .; j_gene: TRBJ1-1; v_gene: TRBV6-2/TRBV6-3; d_gene: .; CDR3aa: CASSLGQIEAFF; CDR3nt: TGTGCCAGCAGCCTAGGACAGATTGAAGCTTTCTTT
abundance: .; j_gene: TRBJ2-7; v_gene: TRBV6-5; d_gene: .; CDR3aa: CASRKGKGESYEQYF; CDR3nt: TGTGCCAGCAGGAAAGGGAAGGGGGAGAGCTACGAGCAGTACTTC
abundance: .; j_gene: TRBJ1-6; v_gene: TRBV28; d_gene: .; CDR3aa: CASSLGGSYNSPLHF; CDR3nt: TGTGCCAGCAGTTTGGGTGGTTCCTATAATTCACCCCTCCACTTT
abundance: .; j_gene: TRBJ1-1; v_gene: TRBV2; d_gene: .; CDR3aa: CASSASGTRAMNTEAFF; CDR3nt: TGTGCCAGCAGCGCTAGCGGGACACGGGCTATGAACACTGAAGCTTTCTTT
abundance: once; j_gene: TRBJ1-2; v_gene: TRBV6-5; d_gene: TRBD1; CDR3aa: CASSPPPGQGAGYTF; CDR3nt: TGTGCCAGCAGCCCACCCCCCGGACAGGGGGCTGGCTACACCTTC
abundance: .; j_gene: TRBJ2-7; v_gene: TRBV11-3; d_gene: .; CDR3aa: CASSLGTDGYEQYF; CDR3nt: TGTGCCAGCAGCTTAGGGACGGACGGCTACGAGCAGTACTTC
abundance: .; j_gene: TRBJ2-5; v_gene: TRBV15; d_gene: .; CDR3aa: CATSRGGGAFNETQYF; CDR3nt: TGTGCCACCAGCAGAGGGGGGGGCGCATTTAATGAGACCCAGTACTTC
abundance: .; j_gene: TRBJ2-7; v_gene: TRBV5-1; d_gene: .; CDR3aa: CASSQGLNYEQYF; CDR3nt: TGCGCCAGCAGCCAAGGACTGAACTACGAGCAGTACTTC
abundance: .; j_gene: TRBJ1-5; v_gene: TRBV15; d_gene: .; CDR3aa: CATSIHGQPQHF; CDR3nt: TGTGCCACCAGCATCCACGGCCAGCCCCAGCATTTT
abundance: .; j_gene: TRBJ1-2; v_gene: TRBV13; d_gene: TRBD1; CDR3aa: CASSSGTGEYGYTF; CDR3nt: TGTGCCAGCAGCTCTGGGACAGGGGAGTATGGCTACACCTTC